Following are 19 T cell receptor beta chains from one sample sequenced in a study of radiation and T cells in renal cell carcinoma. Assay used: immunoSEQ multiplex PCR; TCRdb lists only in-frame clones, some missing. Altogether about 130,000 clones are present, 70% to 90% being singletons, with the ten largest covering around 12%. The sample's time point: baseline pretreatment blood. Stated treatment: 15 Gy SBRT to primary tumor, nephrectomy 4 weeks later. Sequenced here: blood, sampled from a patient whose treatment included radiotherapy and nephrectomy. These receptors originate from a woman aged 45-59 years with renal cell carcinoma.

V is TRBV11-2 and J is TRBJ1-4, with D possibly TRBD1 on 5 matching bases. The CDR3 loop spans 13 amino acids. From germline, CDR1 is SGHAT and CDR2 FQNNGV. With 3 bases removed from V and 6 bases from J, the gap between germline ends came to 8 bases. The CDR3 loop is CASSFGADEKLFF. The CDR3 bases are TGTGCCAGCAGCTTCGGGGCGGATGAAAAACTGTTTTTT. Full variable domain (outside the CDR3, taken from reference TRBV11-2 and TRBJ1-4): EAGVAQSPRYKIIEKRQSVAFWCNPISGHATLYWYQQILGQGPKLLIQFQNNGVVDDSQLPKDRFSAERLKGVDSTLKIQPAKLEDSAVYLCASSFGADEKLFFGSGTQLSVL.

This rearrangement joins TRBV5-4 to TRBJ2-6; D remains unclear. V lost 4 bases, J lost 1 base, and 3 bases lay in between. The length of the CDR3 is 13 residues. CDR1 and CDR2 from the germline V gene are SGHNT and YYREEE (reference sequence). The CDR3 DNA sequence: TGTGCCAGCAGCCTTTCTGGGGCCAACGTCCTGACTTTC. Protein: CASSLSGANVLTF.

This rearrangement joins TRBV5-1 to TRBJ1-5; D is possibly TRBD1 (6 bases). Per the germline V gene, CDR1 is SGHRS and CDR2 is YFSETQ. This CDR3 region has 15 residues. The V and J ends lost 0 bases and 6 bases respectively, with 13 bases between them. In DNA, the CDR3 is TGCGCCAGCAGCTTGGTAGGGGGAGAAGGTCAGCCCCAGCATTTT. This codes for CASSLVGGEGQPQHF.

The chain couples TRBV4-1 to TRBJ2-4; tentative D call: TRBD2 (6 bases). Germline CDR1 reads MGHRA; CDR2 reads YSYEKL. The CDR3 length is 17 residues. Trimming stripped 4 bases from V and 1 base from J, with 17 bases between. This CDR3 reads CASSRTGDSAAKNIQYF. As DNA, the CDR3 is TGCGCCAGCAGCCGTACGGGAGACAGCGCCGCCAAAAACATTCAGTACTTC.

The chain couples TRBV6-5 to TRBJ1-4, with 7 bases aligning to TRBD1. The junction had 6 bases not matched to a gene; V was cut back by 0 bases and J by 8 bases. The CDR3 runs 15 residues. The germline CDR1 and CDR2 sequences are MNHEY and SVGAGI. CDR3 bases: TGTGCCAGCAGTTACTCGAGGCAGGGGGTGGAAAAACTGTTTTTT. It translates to CASSYSRQGVEKLFF.

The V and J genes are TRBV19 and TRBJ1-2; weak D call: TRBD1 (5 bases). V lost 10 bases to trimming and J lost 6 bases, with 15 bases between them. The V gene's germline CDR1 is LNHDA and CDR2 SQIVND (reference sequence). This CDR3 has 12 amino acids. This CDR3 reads CATFRDYHGYTF. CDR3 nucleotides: TGTGCCACTTTCCGGGACTATCATGGCTACACCTTC.

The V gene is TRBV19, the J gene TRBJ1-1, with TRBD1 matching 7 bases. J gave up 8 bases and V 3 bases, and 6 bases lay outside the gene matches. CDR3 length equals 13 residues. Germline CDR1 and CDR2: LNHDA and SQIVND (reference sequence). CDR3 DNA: TGTGCCAGTAGTATGACAGGGATGAGAGAAGCTTTCTTT. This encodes CASSMTGMREAFF.

CDR3 DNA: TGTGCCAGCAGTTACTCGAGTAGCAATCAGCCCCAGCATTTT. This encodes CASSYSSSNQPQHF. The gene calls are TRBV6-5 and TRBJ1-5; no definite D call. V shed 0 bases and J shed 0 bases, with 3 bases lying between them. The CDR3 totals 14 residues. The germline CDR1 and CDR2 sequences are MNHEY and SVGAGI.

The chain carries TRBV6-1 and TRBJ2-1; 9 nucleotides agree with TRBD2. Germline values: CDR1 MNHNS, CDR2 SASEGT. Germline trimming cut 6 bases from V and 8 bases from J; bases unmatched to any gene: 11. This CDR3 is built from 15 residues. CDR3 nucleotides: TGTGCCAGCAGCCACCCTGGCGGGGGGGCCTATGAGCAGTTCTTC. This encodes CASSHPGGGAYEQFF.

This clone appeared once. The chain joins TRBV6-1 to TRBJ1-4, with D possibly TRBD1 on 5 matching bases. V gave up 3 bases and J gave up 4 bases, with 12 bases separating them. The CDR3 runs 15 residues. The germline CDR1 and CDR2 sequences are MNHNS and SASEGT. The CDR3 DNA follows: TGTGCCAGCAGTGACCCAGGGAGTGGTAATGAAAAACTGTTTTTT. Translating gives CASSDPGSGNEKLFF.

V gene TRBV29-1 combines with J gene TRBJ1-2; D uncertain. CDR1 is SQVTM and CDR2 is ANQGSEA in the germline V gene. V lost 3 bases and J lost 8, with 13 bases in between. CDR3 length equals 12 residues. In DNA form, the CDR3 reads TGCAGCGTTGATACCGGGAGGAGAGGCTACACCTTC. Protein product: CSVDTGRRGYTF.

For the CDR3, the DNA is TGTGCCAGCAGCTCCCCGGGGGCGATGAACACTGAAGCTTTCTTT. Translation: CASSSPGAMNTEAFF. The rearrangement uses TRBV11-2 and TRBJ1-1, with a weak D call TRBD1 (6 bases). The V end was cut by 4 bases, the J end by 0 bases, with 12 bases between. This CDR3 contains 15 residues. CDR1 is SGHAT and CDR2 is FQNNGV in the germline V gene.

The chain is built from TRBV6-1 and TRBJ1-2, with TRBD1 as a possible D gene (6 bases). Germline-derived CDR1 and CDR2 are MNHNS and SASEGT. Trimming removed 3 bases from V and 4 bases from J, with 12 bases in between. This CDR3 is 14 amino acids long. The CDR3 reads CASSDRGWSYGYTF. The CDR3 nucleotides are TGTGCCAGCAGTGATAGGGGGTGGAGCTATGGCTACACCTTC.

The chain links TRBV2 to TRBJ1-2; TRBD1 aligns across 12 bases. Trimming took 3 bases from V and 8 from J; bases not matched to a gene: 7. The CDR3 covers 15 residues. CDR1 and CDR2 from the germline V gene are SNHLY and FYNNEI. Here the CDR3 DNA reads TGTGCCAGCAGTGAGGGGACAGGGGGCAGTCGGGGCTACACCTTC. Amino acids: CASSEGTGGSRGYTF.

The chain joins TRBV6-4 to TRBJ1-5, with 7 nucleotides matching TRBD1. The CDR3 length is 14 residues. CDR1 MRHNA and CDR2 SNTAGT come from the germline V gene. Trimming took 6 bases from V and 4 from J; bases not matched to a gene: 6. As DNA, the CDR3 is TGTGCCAGCAGGGGACAGATTTTGAATCAGCCCCAGCATTTT. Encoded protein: CASRGQILNQPQHF.

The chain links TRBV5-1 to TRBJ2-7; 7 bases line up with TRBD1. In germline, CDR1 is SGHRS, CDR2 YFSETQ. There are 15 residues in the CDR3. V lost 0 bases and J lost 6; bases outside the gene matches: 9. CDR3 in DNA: TGCGCCAGCAGCTTGGGACAGGGACAGTGGAGCGAGCAGTACTTC. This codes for CASSLGQGQWSEQYF. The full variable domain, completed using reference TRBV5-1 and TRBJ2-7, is KAGVTQTPRYLIKTRGQQVTLSCSPISGHRSVSWYQQTPGQGLQFLFEYFSETQRNKGNFPGRFSGRQFSNSRSEMNVSTLELGDSALYLCASSLGQGQWSEQYFGPGTRLTVT.

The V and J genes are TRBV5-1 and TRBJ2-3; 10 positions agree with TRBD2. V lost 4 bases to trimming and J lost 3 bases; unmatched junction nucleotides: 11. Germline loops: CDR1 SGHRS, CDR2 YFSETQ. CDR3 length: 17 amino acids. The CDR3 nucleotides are TGCGCCAGCAGCCTCCCAACTAGCGGGGAAAATACAGATACGCAGTATTTT. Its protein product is CASSLPTSGENTDTQYF. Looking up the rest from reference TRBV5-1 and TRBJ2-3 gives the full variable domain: KAGVTQTPRYLIKTRGQQVTLSCSPISGHRSVSWYQQTPGQGLQFLFEYFSETQRNKGNFPGRFSGRQFSNSRSEMNVSTLELGDSALYLCASSLPTSGENTDTQYFGPGTRLTVL.

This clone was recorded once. The CDR3 DNA sequence: TGTGCCAGCTCACCATCAGGGGGCTATGGCTACACCTTC. This sequence encodes CASSPSGGYGYTF. The chain joins TRBV18 to TRBJ1-2, with 7 bases that match TRBD1. The CDR3 has 13 residues. The germline gives CDR1 KGHSH, CDR2 LQKENI. Trimming at V came to 2 bases and at J to 4 bases, leaving 1 base not matched to a gene.

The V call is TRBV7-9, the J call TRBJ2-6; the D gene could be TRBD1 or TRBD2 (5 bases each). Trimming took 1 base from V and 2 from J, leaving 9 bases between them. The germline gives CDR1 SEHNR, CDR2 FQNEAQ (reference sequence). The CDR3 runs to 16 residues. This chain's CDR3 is CASSLVRDAGANVLTF. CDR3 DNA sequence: TGTGCCAGCAGCTTAGTCAGGGACGCTGGGGCCAACGTCCTGACTTTC.